This T cell receptor beta chain appears in the sequencing data of a study of identical twins. Overall study results and limits: In cord blood, abundant beta clonotypes had fewer insertions; memory showed no trend. The presence of invariant MAIT and iNKT cells could partly confound analyses of zero-insertion sequences. Within monozygotic twins, out-of-frame TCR alpha sharing was underestimated by the models.

This clonotype was detected only a few times. Its antigen remains unknown. TCRdb independently ran MiXCR on the 5' RACE reads; one entry per CDR3 protein. Of around 370,000 distinct CDR3 sequences listed, approximately 10% are singletons. The receptor's source is a woman in her fifties or sixties in good health. Specimen: naive T cells sorted from blood.

The CDR3 spells CASRGTDHSKKLFF. In nucleotides, the CDR3 is TGTGCCAGCAGGGGGACGGACCATTCTAAAAAACTGTTTTTT. The gene calls are TRBV7-9 and TRBJ1-4, with D possibly matching TRBD1 (5 bases). CDR1 is SEHNR, CDR2 FQNEAQ, per germline (reference sequence). V gave up 6 bases and J gave up 9 bases, with 17 bases separating them. The CDR3 spans 14 residues.